The 30 T cell receptor beta chains in this list originate from one sample, sequenced in a study of blood T cell repertoires in COVID-19. Here immunoSEQ multiplex PCR was the method, and the copy in TCRdb shows in-frame clones only, minus some. The sample carries about 200,000 clones, about 79% recorded once. The sequenced sample consisted of peripheral blood. These receptors all come from a human donor in a cohort sampled during active COVID-19.

The chain combines TRBV28 with TRBJ1-4; D uncertain. The CDR3 has 13 amino acids. Trimming stripped 6 bases from V and 13 bases from J, with 18 bases between. The germline V gene encodes CDR1 MDHEN and CDR2 SYDVKM. CDR3 loop: CASSVGAPVRLFF. CDR3 DNA: TGTGCCAGCAGCGTCGGTGCCCCGGTTAGACTGTTTTTT.

This clone has just a few counts. The chain has TRBV30 and TRBJ2-5, with D unclear. Germline-derived CDR1 and CDR2 are GTSNPN and SVGIG (reference sequence). V was pared by 1 base and J by 5 bases, with 11 bases between. The CDR3 extends over 13 amino acids. CDR3 bases: TGTGCCTGGAGTGGCCTAGTGAGGGAGACCCAGTACTTC. This gives the protein CAWSGLVRETQYF.

Concerning this clone itself: The junction shows a germline mismatch at one end, possibly a read error. This chain connects TRBV4-1 to TRBJ2-5, with TRBD2 matching 11 bases. This CDR3 region has 20 residues. Germline lookup yields CDR1 MGHRA and CDR2 YSYEKL. CDR3 loop: CASSQDVAGGPRGNQKTQYF. The DNA for the CDR3 is TGCGCCAGCAGCCAAGATGTAGCGGGAGGGCCTAGGGGTAACCAAAAGACCCAGTACTTC.

V usage is TRBV7-2 and J usage is TRBJ2-7, with D possibly matching TRBD2 (6 bases). CDR3 length: 15 residues. The V and J ends lost 5 bases and 3 bases respectively, with 17 bases between them. The germline V gene has CDR1 SGHTA and CDR2 FQGNSA. CDR3 bases: TGTGCCAGCAGCGGTCGGGAGAGGGGATTCTACGAGCAGTACTTC. The encoded protein is CASSGRERGFYEQYF.

The chain employs TRBV28 and TRBJ2-4, with 7 bases identical to TRBD2. The length of the CDR3 is 16 residues. Germline values: CDR1 MDHEN, CDR2 SYDVKM. Trimming took 10 bases from V and 0 from J; bases not matched to a gene: 12. CDR3 loop: CATLPGAGVAKNIQYF. Written as DNA, the CDR3 is TGTGCCACGTTACCTGGGGCGGGAGTAGCCAAAAACATTCAGTACTTC.

This chain links TRBV7-9 with TRBJ2-4, with D unclear. CDR3 size: 14 residues. V gave up 0 bases and J gave up 0 bases, with 3 bases separating them. CDR1 is SEHNR and CDR2 is FQNEAQ in the germline V gene (reference sequence). The CDR3 sequence is CASSLALAKNIQYF. The DNA of the CDR3 is TGTGCCAGCAGCTTAGCTCTAGCCAAAAACATTCAGTACTTC.

This clone was detected once. This chain connects TRBV7-2 to TRBJ2-7; 10 bases map to TRBD2. The V gene end was trimmed by 5 bases and the J gene end by 2 bases; junction bases not matched to a gene: 6. The CDR3 is made up of 15 amino acids. Looked up from germline, CDR1 is SGHTA and CDR2 is FQGNSA. The chain's CDR3 is CASSVGTSVAYEQYF. CDR3 coding DNA: TGTGCCAGCAGCGTCGGGACTAGCGTTGCCTACGAGCAGTACTTC. Full variable domain (missing parts from reference TRBV7-2 and TRBJ2-7): GAGVSQSPSNKVTEKGKDVELRCDPISGHTALYWYRQSLGQGLEFLIYFQGNSAPDKSGLPSDRFSAERTGGSVSTLTIQRTQQEDSAVYLCASSVGTSVAYEQYFGPGTRLTVT.

This chain connects TRBV18 to TRBJ2-7; perhaps TRBD1 as D (7 bases). V was shortened by 6 bases and J by 3 bases, with 15 bases between the two germline ends. Germline V gene lookup returns CDR1 KGHSH and CDR2 LQKENI. The CDR3 loop spans 14 amino acids. This chain's CDR3 is CASSQNRGGYEQYF. In nucleotides, the CDR3 is TGTGCCAGCTCGCAAAACAGGGGAGGCTACGAGCAGTACTTC. The complete variable domain, with remaining parts taken from reference TRBV18 and TRBJ2-7, reads NAGVMQNPRHLVRRRGQEARLRCSPMKGHSHVYWYRQLPEEGLKFMVYLQKENIIDESGMPKERFSAEFPKEGPSILRIQQVVRGDSAAYFCASSQNRGGYEQYFGPGTRLTVT.

This chain uses TRBV3-1 (or the pseudogene TRBV3-2) with TRBJ2-3, with D possibly matching TRBD1 (6 bases). This CDR3 has 16 residues. Germline lookup yields CDR1 LGHDT and CDR2 YNNKEL (reference sequence). Trimming removed 4 bases from V and 3 bases from J, with 17 bases in between. CDR3 region: CASSPRRGTKTDTQYF. DNA for the CDR3: TGTGCCAGCAGCCCACGGAGAGGGACAAAGACAGATACGCAGTATTTT.

The V call is TRBV18, the J call TRBJ2-7; D might be TRBD1 (5 bases). Germline assignment: CDR1 KGHSH and CDR2 LQKENI. The V end lost 2 bases, the J end lost 4 bases, and 15 bases lay between the germline ends. CDR3 size: 15 residues. CDR3 residues: CASSPIGDRLYEQYF. Here the CDR3 DNA reads TGTGCCAGCTCACCAATCGGAGACAGATTATACGAGCAGTACTTC. Filled out from reference TRBV18 and TRBJ2-7, the complete variable domain reads NAGVMQNPRHLVRRRGQEARLRCSPMKGHSHVYWYRQLPEEGLKFMVYLQKENIIDESGMPKERFSAEFPKEGPSILRIQQVVRGDSAAYFCASSPIGDRLYEQYFGPGTRLTVT.

V gene TRBV19 combines with J gene TRBJ2-7; TRBD2 matches at 13 bases. This CDR3 comprises 17 residues. Germline V gene sequence: CDR1 LNHDA, CDR2 SQIVND (reference sequence). Germline trimming cut 4 bases from V and 2 bases from J; bases unmatched to any gene: 8. The CDR3 sequence: CASSTRRLAGGTYEQYF. The CDR3 coding sequence is TGTGCCAGTAGTACCCGGCGACTAGCGGGAGGTACCTACGAGCAGTACTTC. Using reference TRBV19 and TRBJ2-7 for the parts outside the CDR3, the full variable domain is DGGITQSPKYLFRKEGQNVTLSCEQNLNHDAMYWYRQDPGQGLRLIYYSQIVNDFQKGDIAEGYSVSREKKESFPLTVTSAQKNPTAFYLCASSTRRLAGGTYEQYFGPGTRLTVT.

This chain links TRBV28 with TRBJ2-3; D perhaps matches TRBD1 (6 bases). The CDR3 has 16 amino acids. Germline CDR1 MDHEN, CDR2 SYDVKM. V was cut by 6 bases and J by 0 bases, with 16 bases left in between. In DNA, the CDR3 is TGTGCCAGCAGACACTCCCCCAGGGGAAGCACAGATACGCAGTATTTT. Residues: CASRHSPRGSTDTQYF.

This sequence joins TRBV21-1 and TRBJ2-5; whether TRBD1, the table's D call, matches the DNA was not checked. TRBV21-1 represents a pseudogene. CDR3 length equals 15 residues. The CDR3 DNA sequence: TGTGCCAGCAGCGGAGAGGGGACAGGGCCAGAGACCCAGTACTTC. Protein: CASSGEGTGPETQYF.

The rearrangement uses TRBV7-2 and TRBJ2-1; D remains ambiguous. V was pared by 4 bases and J by 9 bases, with 13 bases between. Looked up from germline, CDR1 is SGHTA and CDR2 is FQGNSA. The CDR3 totals 13 residues. The CDR3 DNA sequence: TGTGCCAGCAGCTCCCCCCCAAAGAGTGAGCAGTTCTTC. Encoded protein: CASSSPPKSEQFF.

The chain recombines TRBV27 with TRBJ2-1; D gene unclear. Trimming removed 5 bases at V and 6 bases at J, with 8 bases between. Looked up from germline, CDR1 is MNHEY and CDR2 is SMNVEV (reference sequence). The CDR3 contains 12 residues. The CDR3 DNA reads TGTGCCAGCAGTCGACACCGCAATGAGCAGTTCTTC. Protein product: CASSRHRNEQFF.

The genes are TRBV28 and TRBJ2-7; no firm D call. V was shortened by 8 bases and J by 1 base, with 15 bases between the two germline ends. Per germline, CDR1 MDHEN and CDR2 SYDVKM. This CDR3 has 14 amino acids. The CDR3 DNA sequence: TGTGCCAGCCTTAATACAGTACCTTCCTACGAGCAGTACTTC. Amino acid sequence: CASLNTVPSYEQYF.

V and J are TRBV2 and TRBJ2-2; weak D call: TRBD2 (5 bases). CDR3 length: 15 residues. Per germline, CDR1 SNHLY and CDR2 FYNNEI. V lost 10 bases and J lost 4, with 19 bases in between. For the CDR3, the DNA is TGTGCCACGGACCGGGGTGAATTGGGCACCGGGGAGCTGTTTTTT. Translating gives CATDRGELGTGELFF.

The V and J genes are TRBV19 and TRBJ1-5, with TRBD1 matching 8 bases. The CDR3 runs to 16 residues. The ends lost 3 bases at V and 0 bases at J; junction bases unmatched: 4. The germline V gene has CDR1 LNHDA and CDR2 SQIVND (reference sequence). The CDR3 DNA is TGTGCCAGTAGTATCCAGGGACAGGCTAGCAATCAGCCCCAGCATTTT. This codes for CASSIQGQASNQPQHF.

This clone was seen a handful of times. This chain connects TRBV28 to TRBJ2-7; the D gene is possibly TRBD2 (5 bases). Germline values: CDR1 MDHEN, CDR2 SYDVKM. Trimming shortened V by 6 bases and J by 4 bases, and 16 bases separated the two germline ends. CDR3 length: 14 residues. CDR3 sequence (DNA): TGTGCCAGCAGACCCGAAGGTAGCGTGTACGAGCAGTACTTC. It encodes CASRPEGSVYEQYF.

This sequence joins TRBV13 and TRBJ2-1; a weak D match, TRBD2 (6 bases). Trimming cost V 5 bases and J 7 bases, with 12 bases left between them. Germline assignment: CDR1 PRHDT and CDR2 FYEKMQ (reference sequence). The CDR3 is 13 amino acids. The CDR3 loop reads CASSRYRGNEQFF. The CDR3 bases are TGTGCCAGCAGCCGGTACCGGGGGAATGAGCAGTTCTTC.

This clone occurred a few times. V and J are TRBV6-5 and TRBJ2-2; a possible D gene is TRBD1 (5 bases). CDR1 and CDR2 from the germline V gene are MNHEY and SVGAGI. Trimming pared 7 bases from V and 7 bases from J, leaving 19 bases between. CDR3 length: 15 residues. The DNA of the CDR3 is TGTGCCAGCACGTGGCAGGGTCGTACGGGCGGGGAGCTGTTTTTT. This encodes CASTWQGRTGGELFF.

This clone was detected once. The V call is TRBV28, the J call TRBJ2-5; 9 nucleotides match TRBD1. J was trimmed by 4 bases and V by 5 bases; bases with no gene match: 5. Germline CDR1 MDHEN, CDR2 SYDVKM. CDR3 length: 14 residues. CDR3 DNA sequence: TGTGCCAGCAGTGTCACAGGGGGCCGAGAGACCCAGTACTTC. Translated: CASSVTGGRETQYF.

V gene TRBV11-1 combines with J gene TRBJ2-7; 11 bases map to TRBD2. Germline loops: CDR1 SGHAT, CDR2 FQDESV (reference sequence). The CDR3 consists of 17 residues. Losses at the gene ends were 0 bases for V and 5 bases for J; bases not matched to a gene: 9. The CDR3 reads CASSLAGTSGGWDEQYF. CDR3 nucleotides: TGTGCCAGCAGCTTAGCCGGGACTAGCGGCGGTTGGGACGAGCAGTACTTC.

The chain is built from TRBV9 and TRBJ1-5; 7 bases agree with TRBD1. The CDR3 consists of 15 residues. The germline gives CDR1 SGDLS, CDR2 YYNGEE. V lost 1 base to trimming and J lost 3 bases; unmatched junction nucleotides: 4. The CDR3 DNA sequence: TGTGCCAGCAGCGTATCAGGGGGGATCAATCAGCCCCAGCATTTT. As protein: CASSVSGGINQPQHF.

The gene calls are TRBV13 and TRBJ2-7; D gene unclear. V was clipped by 0 bases and J by 5 bases, with 5 bases between them. Germline values: CDR1 PRHDT, CDR2 FYEKMQ (reference sequence). The CDR3 is 12 residues long. The CDR3 sequence: CASSLGSHEQYF. The CDR3 DNA follows: TGTGCCAGCAGCTTAGGGAGCCACGAGCAGTACTTC.

The chain combines TRBV5-4 with TRBJ1-1, with a weak D call TRBD1 (5 bases). Trimming took 4 bases from V and 2 from J, leaving 15 bases between them. The germline V gene encodes CDR1 SGHNT and CDR2 YYREEE (reference sequence). The CDR3 loop spans 15 amino acids. The CDR3 spells CASSPRGAVNTEAFF. CDR3 in DNA: TGTGCCAGCAGCCCCCGCGGGGCGGTAAACACTGAAGCTTTCTTT.

The chain has TRBV4-2 and TRBJ2-1; a weak D match, TRBD2 (6 bases). CDR3 length: 17 amino acids. CDR1 LGHNA and CDR2 YNFKEQ come from the germline V gene. V dropped 4 bases and J dropped 1 base, with 17 bases sitting between them. The CDR3 nucleotides read TGTGCCAGCAGCCGGACCGGGACTGCTACATCCTACAATGAGCAGTTCTTC. This encodes CASSRTGTATSYNEQFF.

The chain is built from TRBV11-2 and TRBJ1-1; D is uncertain. The CDR3 extends over 14 amino acids. Germline assignment: CDR1 SGHAT and CDR2 FQNNGV. V dropped 4 bases and J dropped 4 bases, with 13 bases sitting between them. The CDR3 nucleotides read TGTGCCAGCAGCTCCCTTTTTGAGGCCACTGAAGCTTTCTTT. Its translation: CASSSLFEATEAFF.

The V and J genes are TRBV10-1 and TRBJ1-4; 9 nucleotides line up with TRBD1. Germline assignment: CDR1 WNHNN and CDR2 SYGVQD (reference sequence). The CDR3 runs 13 residues. Trimming cost V 5 bases and J 14 bases; bases outside gene matches: 9. The CDR3 reads CASSPDRGSTLFF. The CDR3 DNA is TGCGCCAGCAGTCCGGACAGGGGCAGTACCCTGTTTTTT.

CDR3 sequence: CASSLRGDDRGPSSYNSPLHF. CDR3 in DNA: TGCGCCAGCAGCTTGAGGGGAGATGACAGGGGTCCAAGCTCCTATAATTCACCCCTCCACTTT. The chain combines TRBV5-1 with TRBJ1-6; 8 bases match TRBD1. CDR3 size: 21 residues. The V gene end was trimmed by 1 base and the J gene end by 0 bases; junction bases not matched to a gene: 15. Germline CDR1 reads SGHRS; CDR2 reads YFSETQ.